Listed below are T cell receptor beta chains from one sample, sequenced in a study of blood T cells in healthy people across ages. TCRdb re-called the 5' RACE reads with MiXCR, one entry per CDR3 protein. In the table there are 1.5 million to 1.9 million distinct CDR3 sequences, 35% to 45% of which are singletons. The specimen sequenced was blood. The source is a woman between 18 and 30 years old in good health. Each CDR3 is given with its conserved first and last residue. A D gene is named only where the DNA matches it firmly. Some rows have no size entry. The others give once, few or many, or a class for an expanded clone.

V gene	D gene	J gene	clone size	CDR3 protein	CDR3 DNA
TRBV15	.	TRBJ1-6	.	CPLRIYNSPPHF	TGTCCATTGCGTATCTATAATTCACCACCCCACTTT
TRBV24-1	TRBD1	TRBJ2-7	once	CATSDTGGSNSYEQYF	TGTGCCACCAGTGATACAGGGGGTAGTAACTCCTACGAGCAGTACTTC
TRBV20-1	.	TRBJ1-6	few	CSAIPEFNSPLHF	TGCAGTGCTATCCCGGAGTTTAATTCACCCCTCCACTTT
TRBV20-1	.	TRBJ2-1	.	CSAMMGPSSYNEQFF	TGCAGTGCTATGATGGGGCCTAGCTCCTACAATGAGCAGTTCTTC
TRBV6-1	.	TRBJ2-3	.	CASGESSSVSTDTQYF	TGTGCCAGCGGTGAAAGTAGCTCGGTTAGCACAGATACGCAGTATTTT
TRBV28	.	TRBJ1-1	.	CASTYGGRAEAFF	TGTGCCAGCACCTACGGGGGACGTGCTGAAGCTTTCTTT
TRBV18	TRBD1	TRBJ2-7	.	CASSPQDRGVYNEQYF	TGTGCCAGCTCACCCCAAGACAGGGGAGTCTACAATGAGCAGTACTTC
TRBV7-9	TRBD2	TRBJ2-1	once	CASSLERRREGHYEQFF	TGTGCCAGCAGCTTAGAGAGGAGGCGGGAGGGCCACTATGAGCAGTTCTTC
TRBV6-6	.	TRBJ1-1	once	CASRGMSTEAFF	TGTGCCAGCAGGGGGATGAGCACTGAAGCTTTCTTT
TRBV7-9	.	TRBJ2-7	.	CASSRGATGSSYEQYF	TGTGCCAGCAGCCGCGGGGCGACAGGGTCATCCTACGAGCAGTACTTC
TRBV6-2/TRBV6-3	TRBD2	TRBJ2-1	once	CASMVISGNSYNEQFF	TGTGCCAGCATGGTAATTAGCGGGAACTCCTACAATGAGCAGTTCTTC
TRBV2	TRBD2	TRBJ2-1	.	CASSEMLAGVNEQFF	TGTGCCAGCAGTGAGATGCTAGCGGGAGTCAATGAGCAGTTCTTC
TRBV25-1	TRBD1	TRBJ1-1	.	CASRLTGSPEAFF	TGTGCCAGCAGGCTGACAGGGAGCCCTGAAGCTTTCTTT
TRBV21-1	.	TRBJ1-3	once	CASSKGTEGNTIYF	TGTGCCAGCAGCAAAGGAACGGAGGGAAACACCATATATTTT
TRBV20-1	.	TRBJ1-1	.	CSARDRKEGNTEAFF	TGCAGTGCTAGAGATCGAAAAGAGGGGAACACTGAAGCTTTCTTT
TRBV4-3	.	TRBJ1-4	few	CASSRGRGEEKLFF	TGCGCCAGCAGCCGAGGACGGGGAGAAGAAAAACTGTTTTTT
TRBV14	.	TRBJ2-7	.	CASSQAGPHNEQYF	TGTGCCAGCAGCCAAGCCGGGCCTCACAATGAGCAGTACTTC
TRBV4-3	.	TRBJ2-1	few	CASSYRAGGDEQFF	TGCGCCAGCAGCTACCGGGCTGGGGGTGATGAGCAGTTCTTC
TRBV7-6	TRBD1	TRBJ2-3	few	CASSFVRGRGTDTQYF	TGTGCCAGCAGCTTTGTCAGGGGGCGAGGCACAGATACGCAGTATTTT
TRBV28	.	TRBJ1-2	.	CASSLSTESGYTF	TGTGCCAGCAGTTTATCAACAGAGAGTGGCTACACCTTC
TRBV20-1	.	TRBJ1-1	few	CSARDPEQGGTEAFF	TGCAGTGCTAGAGATCCGGAGCAGGGCGGCACTGAAGCTTTCTTT